The clone carrying this T cell receptor (beta chain) showed up many times. Its antigen is not known. This entry is derived from a study of breast tumors, draining lymph nodes, adjacent tissues. Broader study findings: Most tumor T cells seemingly derive from lymph node, then expand in tumor. Luminal-like breast cancer showed significantly higher tumor–nontumor repertoire similarity than basal-like. Tumors had less TCR diversity than lymph nodes, more than nontumor tissue.

TCRdb re-analysed the multiplex PCR reads in MiXCR, keeping a single row per CDR3 protein. The sample lists roughly 120,000 distinct CDR3 sequences; 20% were seen once. Axillary draining lymph nodes of breast cancer patients supplied the node samples. Sequencing was carried out using axillary lymph node tissue. The clonotype was recovered from a female donor with breast cancer. Some clones in this sample may be carry-over from other donors' samples.

As DNA, the CDR3 is TGTGCCAGCAGCTTAGCCTCTAGCGGGGGGTACGACACGCAGTATTTT. Translating it yields CASSLASSGGYDTQYF. The chain carries TRBV5-4 and TRBJ2-3; 11 positions agree with TRBD2. The CDR3 extends over 16 amino acids. The V and J ends lost 2 bases and 9 bases, in that order; junction bases with no gene match: 11. CDR1 SGHNT and CDR2 YYREEE come from the germline V gene (reference sequence).